One and the same sample provided the 18 T cell receptor beta chains below, sequenced in a study of blood T cell repertoires in COVID-19. Here immunoSEQ multiplex PCR was the method, and the copy in TCRdb shows in-frame clones only, minus some. The sample gives roughly 180,000 clones, 84% of which show up once; roughly 8% is in the top ten. Sequenced: peripheral blood. The source is a man aged 35 to 55 who had recovered from COVID-19.

This clone showed up many times. V is TRBV11-3 and J is TRBJ1-1; 10 nucleotides agree with TRBD1. The CDR3 is 17 amino acids. Germline trimming cut 5 bases from V and 4 bases from J; bases unmatched to any gene: 13. CDR1 SGHNT and CDR2 YENEEA come from the germline V gene. The DNA of the CDR3 is TGTGCCAGCAGCCCAGGGACAGGGGCTCGAGGTGGCACTGAAGCTTTCTTT. It yields the protein CASSPGTGARGGTEAFF.

This rearrangement joins TRBV7-8 to TRBJ1-5; D gene ambiguous. Trimming removed 1 base from V and 5 bases from J, with 9 bases in between. CDR1 and CDR2 from the germline V gene are SGHVS and FQNEAQ. The CDR3 loop spans 14 amino acids. The CDR3 sequence: CASSLEADYQPQHF. In nucleotides, the CDR3 is TGTGCCAGCAGCTTAGAGGCAGACTATCAGCCCCAGCATTTT.

The chain has TRBV5-1 and TRBJ2-3; a weak D match, TRBD1 (6 bases). The V gene's germline CDR1 is SGHRS and CDR2 YFSETQ. This CDR3 has 14 residues. V lost 0 bases to trimming and J lost 2 bases, with 7 bases between them. The chain's CDR3 is CASSLEGVTDTQYF. In DNA, the CDR3 is TGCGCCAGCAGCTTGGAGGGGGTCACAGATACGCAGTATTTT.

In DNA form, the CDR3 reads TGTGCCAGCGGGCTCAAAGGGGCGACGAACACTGAAGCTTTCTTT. It translates to CASGLKGATNTEAFF. The chain is built from TRBV27 and TRBJ1-1; D possibly corresponds to TRBD1 (5 bases). Germline-derived CDR1 and CDR2 are MNHEY and SMNVEV (reference sequence). The CDR3 sequence is 15 residues long. Trimming removed 8 bases at V and 1 base at J, with 17 bases between.

The gene calls are TRBV6-5 and TRBJ2-1, with D tentatively TRBD2 (6 bases). The V gene lost 9 bases and the J gene lost 0 bases, with 9 bases spanning the gap. Germline CDR1 is MNHEY and CDR2 is SVGAGI. This CDR3 has 13 residues. The CDR3 is CARGDFSYNEQFF. CDR3 in DNA: TGTGCCAGGGGGGACTTCTCCTACAATGAGCAGTTCTTC.

The J gene is TRBJ2-5, the V gene TRBV7-2; D might be TRBD1 (5 bases). Trimming stripped 2 bases from V and 10 bases from J, with 17 bases between. The germline gives CDR1 SGHTA, CDR2 FQGNSA. The CDR3 is 14 amino acids. This chain's CDR3 is CASSLSPQGVNQYF. CDR3 DNA sequence: TGTGCCAGCAGCTTATCACCCCAGGGTGTTAACCAGTACTTC.

V is TRBV2 and J is TRBJ1-4, with D hard to call. The germline V gene encodes CDR1 SNHLY and CDR2 FYNNEI. The CDR3 totals 13 residues. Trimming shortened V by 7 bases and J by 4 bases, and 10 bases separated the two germline ends. The CDR3 reads CASTRSVNEKLFF. The CDR3 DNA sequence: TGTGCCAGCACGAGGAGTGTTAATGAAAAACTGTTTTTT.

The sample holds one count of this clone. This chain joins TRBV7-8 and TRBJ2-1, with D possibly TRBD2 on 6 matching bases. The germline gives CDR1 SGHVS, CDR2 FQNEAQ. V lost 1 base and J 10 bases, leaving 17 bases between the germline ends. The CDR3 has 15 residues. The CDR3 loop reads CASSLVVSGPWEQFF. CDR3 DNA: TGTGCCAGCAGCTTAGTGGTTAGCGGCCCATGGGAGCAGTTCTTC.

J is TRBJ1-2 and V is TRBV4-3; 7 nucleotides match TRBD1. This CDR3 has 18 residues. The J segment lost 4 bases and the V segment lost 0 bases, leaving 14 bases of the junction unmatched. Germline V gene lookup returns CDR1 LGHNA and CDR2 YSLEER. DNA for the CDR3: TGCGCCAGCAGCCAAGATTTAGGGTCGGACAGGACGGTCTATGGCTACACCTTC. Translating it yields CASSQDLGSDRTVYGYTF.

This clone was seen at least ten times. The chain recombines TRBV4-2 with TRBJ2-7; maybe TRBD1 (7 bases). The CDR3 contains 15 residues. Trimming left V 1 base short and J 0 bases short, with 10 bases between. Looked up from germline, CDR1 is LGHNA and CDR2 is YNFKEQ. CDR3 sequence: CASSQVRDSSYEQYF. For the CDR3, the DNA is TGTGCCAGCAGCCAAGTGCGGGACAGCTCCTACGAGCAGTACTTC.

This clone was counted a single time. The chain links TRBV7-2 to TRBJ2-3, with TRBD2 matching over 11 bases. Germline V gives CDR1 SGHTA, CDR2 FQGNSA. The length of the CDR3 is 17 residues. Germline trimming cut 4 bases from V and 7 bases from J; bases unmatched to any gene: 13. CDR3 sequence reads: CASSSLTSGERGYTQYF. In DNA, the CDR3 is TGTGCCAGCAGCTCCTTGACTAGCGGGGAACGGGGATATACGCAGTATTTT. Based on the CDR3 plus reference TRBV7-2 and TRBJ2-3, the full variable domain is GAGVSQSPSNKVTEKGKDVELRCDPISGHTALYWYRQSLGQGLEFLIYFQGNSAPDKSGLPSDRFSAERTGGSVSTLTIQRTQQEDSAVYLCASSSLTSGERGYTQYFGPGTRLTVL.

The chain combines TRBV6-2 or TRBV6-3 with TRBJ2-3; 10 bases map to TRBD2. The CDR3 is 15 residues long. Germline CDR1 MNHEY, CDR2 SVGEGT. The V and J ends lost 6 bases and 5 bases, in that order; junction bases with no gene match: 8. The DNA of the CDR3 is TGTGCCAGCAGCTTCCAGCGGGGGGGCGAAGATACGCAGTATTTT. It specifies CASSFQRGGEDTQYF.

This rearrangement joins TRBV19 to TRBJ2-7; 10 bases are a match to TRBD1. Trimming at V came to 5 bases and at J to 4 bases, leaving 5 bases not matched to a gene. The CDR3 has 14 amino acids. CDR1 LNHDA and CDR2 SQIVND come from the germline V gene (reference sequence). The CDR3 DNA sequence: TGTGCCAGTAGTTCAGACAGGGGGCCGTACGAGCAGTACTTC. Translated: CASSSDRGPYEQYF.

The genes are TRBV4-3 and TRBJ1-1, with D possibly matching TRBD1 (5 bases). V was clipped by 1 base and J by 3 bases, with 12 bases between them. CDR3 length: 15 amino acids. CDR1 and CDR2 from the germline V gene are LGHNA and YSLEER. The CDR3 spells CASSQAPRVDTEAFF. CDR3 DNA: TGCGCCAGCAGCCAAGCTCCCAGGGTGGACACTGAAGCTTTCTTT.

This clone was found once. J is TRBJ2-7 and V is TRBV18, with TRBD1 matching over 10 bases. This CDR3 region has 15 residues. The V and J ends lost 2 bases and 4 bases, in that order; junction bases with no gene match: 5. Germline assignment: CDR1 KGHSH and CDR2 LQKENI. The CDR3 spells CASSPETGGQYEQYF. As DNA, the CDR3 is TGTGCCAGCTCACCAGAGACAGGGGGCCAGTACGAGCAGTACTTC.

This clone showed up just a few times. This sequence joins TRBV5-4 and TRBJ2-7; TRBD2 is a possible D gene (6 bases). CDR1 SGHNT and CDR2 YYREEE come from the germline V gene (reference sequence). Trimming pared 2 bases from V and 6 bases from J, leaving 18 bases between. This CDR3 is 15 amino acids long. In DNA, the CDR3 is TGTGCCAGCAGCTTATGGGACCCCACCGGGGGCGAGCAGTACTTC. Amino acid sequence: CASSLWDPTGGEQYF. The variable domain in full, completed from reference TRBV5-4 and TRBJ2-7, reads ETGVTQSPTHLIKTRGQQVTLRCSSQSGHNTVSWYQQALGQGPQFIFQYYREEENGRGNFPPRFSGLQFPNYSSELNVNALELDDSALYLCASSLWDPTGGEQYFGPGTRLTVT.

This clone was counted once. The gene calls are TRBV7-9 and TRBJ2-1; 10 bases map to TRBD2. Germline-derived CDR1 and CDR2 are SEHNR and FQNEAQ (reference sequence). V gave up 2 bases and J gave up 7 bases; unmatched junction bases: 8. The CDR3 is 16 amino acids. The CDR3, as DNA: TGTGCCAGCAGCTTACGAGGACTAGCGGAGCGGAATGAGCAGTTCTTC. This translates into CASSLRGLAERNEQFF.

V is TRBV27 and J is TRBJ1-6; possibly TRBD1 for D (5 bases). CDR3 length: 18 amino acids. Germline assignment: CDR1 MNHEY and CDR2 SMNVEV (reference sequence). Trimming stripped 4 bases from V and 6 bases from J, with 22 bases between. The CDR3 coding sequence is TGTGCCAGCAGTTCCCCACTGCGACGTGGGGGAGGTAATTCACCCCTCCACTTT. This gives the protein CASSSPLRRGGGNSPLHF.